The clone carrying this T cell receptor (beta chain) turned up a few times. Antigen unknown. Sample-barcoded 5' priming and a J-beta primer mix drove a second PCR of roughly 6 to 12 cycles. All samples gave at least 2.5 million CDR3-containing paired-end reads. TCRdb processed the 5' RACE reads anew with MiXCR; each CDR3 protein has one entry. The repertoire holds around 1.5 million distinct CDR3 sequences, about 35% seen once, with around 11% in the top ten. Per the germline V gene, CDR1 is DFQATT and CDR2 is SNEGSKA (reference sequence). V was trimmed by 6 bases and J by 8 bases, leaving 14 bases between them. CDR3 size: 12 residues. Researchers isolated at least 7 million PBMCs per sample. The sample originates from a study of blood T cells in healthy people across ages. The study, taken as a whole, reports: Measured against age, TCR beta diversity per million T cells decreased in a roughly linear manner.

The TCR sequence derives from a woman aged 25-40 years in good health. This chain links TRBV20-1 with TRBJ2-1; D gene unclear. Sequenced input: blood. CDR3 residues: CSAPIVVYEQFF. The CDR3 nucleotides read TGCAGTGCGCCCATAGTGGTATATGAGCAGTTCTTC.